This T cell receptor beta chain was sequenced during a study of CD8 T cells in Susac syndrome. A few counts support this clonotype. What it binds is unknown. Study observations and caveats: Clonal expansion was not seen in any Susac syndrome CD4+ T cell repertoire.

Random hexamers primed reverse transcription of roughly 0.5 to 1 ug RNA. TCR beta CDR3 was amplified by immunoSEQ covering 54 Vbeta and 13 Jbeta. TCRdb reanalysed the immunoSEQ multiplex PCR reads using MiXCR and keeps one entry per CDR3 protein. Among about 150,000 distinct CDR3 sequences, 85% to 95% were seen once, and the ten largest hold 0.16%. The receptor was isolated from a human donor with Susac syndrome. The sequenced material came from CD4+ T cells from PBMCs.

The CDR3 region is CASSLARLQGPLTGANVLTF. CDR3 bases: TGTGCCAGCAGCTTAGCGCGTCTACAGGGTCCCCTTACTGGGGCCAACGTCCTGACTTTC. The chain carries TRBV7-2 and TRBJ2-6, with D possibly being TRBD1 (6 bases). The V end was cut by 0 bases, the J end by 2 bases, with 20 bases between. Germline CDR1 and CDR2: SGHTA and FQGNSA. The CDR3 contains 20 residues.